This TCR beta chain was captured by sequencing in a study of cytomegalovirus exposure and HLA in healthy donors. Study summary: From about 180 million T cells, an earlier analysis saw roughly 100 million unique TCR beta sequences. Regarding the study as a whole: Associated with cytomegalovirus, according to the listing, were 150 to 200 TCR beta chains.

As to this clone: The target antigen is unknown.

Germline V gives CDR1 MRHNA, CDR2 SNTAGT. The CDR3 is 16 residues long. V was pared by 8 bases and J by 0 bases, with 17 bases between. The PCR used 60 Vbeta and 13 Jbeta primers. Using immunoSEQ multiplex PCR, the repertoire was profiled, and TCRdb retains in-frame clones only, with some absent. The table lists 90,000 to 130,000 clones, almost 70% of them singletons. This clonotype was sampled from a man under 40 in good health and CMV-seropositive. V and J are TRBV6-4 and TRBJ1-5; a weak D match, TRBD1 (5 bases). Sequencing used PBMCs. CDR3 loop: CASGKPTGGSNQPQHF. CDR3 coding DNA: TGTGCCAGCGGCAAGCCGACGGGGGGTAGCAATCAGCCCCAGCATTTT.